This T cell receptor (beta chain) was captured by sequencing in a study of blood T cell repertoires in COVID-19. The germline gives CDR1 SGHTA, CDR2 FQGNSA. V shed 5 bases, J shed 2 bases, and the junction held 13 bases outside the gene matches. The CDR3 totals 17 residues. What the recovered Cohort 3 donors had was two negative PCRs, clearance, or symptom resolution. TCRdb keeps only in-frame clones here, not all; method: immunoSEQ multiplex PCR. Among roughly 230,000 clones listed, roughly 84% were seen once. The specimen was PBMCs or T cells enriched from blood (not recorded which). V gene TRBV7-2 combines with J gene TRBJ2-5, with 8 nucleotides matching TRBD2. The TCR comes from a man aged 45 to 65 who had recovered from COVID-19. The CDR3 reads CASSTSLAGGLQETQYF. DNA for the CDR3: TGTGCCAGCAGCACTTCTCTGGCGGGAGGTCTACAAGAGACCCAGTACTTC.